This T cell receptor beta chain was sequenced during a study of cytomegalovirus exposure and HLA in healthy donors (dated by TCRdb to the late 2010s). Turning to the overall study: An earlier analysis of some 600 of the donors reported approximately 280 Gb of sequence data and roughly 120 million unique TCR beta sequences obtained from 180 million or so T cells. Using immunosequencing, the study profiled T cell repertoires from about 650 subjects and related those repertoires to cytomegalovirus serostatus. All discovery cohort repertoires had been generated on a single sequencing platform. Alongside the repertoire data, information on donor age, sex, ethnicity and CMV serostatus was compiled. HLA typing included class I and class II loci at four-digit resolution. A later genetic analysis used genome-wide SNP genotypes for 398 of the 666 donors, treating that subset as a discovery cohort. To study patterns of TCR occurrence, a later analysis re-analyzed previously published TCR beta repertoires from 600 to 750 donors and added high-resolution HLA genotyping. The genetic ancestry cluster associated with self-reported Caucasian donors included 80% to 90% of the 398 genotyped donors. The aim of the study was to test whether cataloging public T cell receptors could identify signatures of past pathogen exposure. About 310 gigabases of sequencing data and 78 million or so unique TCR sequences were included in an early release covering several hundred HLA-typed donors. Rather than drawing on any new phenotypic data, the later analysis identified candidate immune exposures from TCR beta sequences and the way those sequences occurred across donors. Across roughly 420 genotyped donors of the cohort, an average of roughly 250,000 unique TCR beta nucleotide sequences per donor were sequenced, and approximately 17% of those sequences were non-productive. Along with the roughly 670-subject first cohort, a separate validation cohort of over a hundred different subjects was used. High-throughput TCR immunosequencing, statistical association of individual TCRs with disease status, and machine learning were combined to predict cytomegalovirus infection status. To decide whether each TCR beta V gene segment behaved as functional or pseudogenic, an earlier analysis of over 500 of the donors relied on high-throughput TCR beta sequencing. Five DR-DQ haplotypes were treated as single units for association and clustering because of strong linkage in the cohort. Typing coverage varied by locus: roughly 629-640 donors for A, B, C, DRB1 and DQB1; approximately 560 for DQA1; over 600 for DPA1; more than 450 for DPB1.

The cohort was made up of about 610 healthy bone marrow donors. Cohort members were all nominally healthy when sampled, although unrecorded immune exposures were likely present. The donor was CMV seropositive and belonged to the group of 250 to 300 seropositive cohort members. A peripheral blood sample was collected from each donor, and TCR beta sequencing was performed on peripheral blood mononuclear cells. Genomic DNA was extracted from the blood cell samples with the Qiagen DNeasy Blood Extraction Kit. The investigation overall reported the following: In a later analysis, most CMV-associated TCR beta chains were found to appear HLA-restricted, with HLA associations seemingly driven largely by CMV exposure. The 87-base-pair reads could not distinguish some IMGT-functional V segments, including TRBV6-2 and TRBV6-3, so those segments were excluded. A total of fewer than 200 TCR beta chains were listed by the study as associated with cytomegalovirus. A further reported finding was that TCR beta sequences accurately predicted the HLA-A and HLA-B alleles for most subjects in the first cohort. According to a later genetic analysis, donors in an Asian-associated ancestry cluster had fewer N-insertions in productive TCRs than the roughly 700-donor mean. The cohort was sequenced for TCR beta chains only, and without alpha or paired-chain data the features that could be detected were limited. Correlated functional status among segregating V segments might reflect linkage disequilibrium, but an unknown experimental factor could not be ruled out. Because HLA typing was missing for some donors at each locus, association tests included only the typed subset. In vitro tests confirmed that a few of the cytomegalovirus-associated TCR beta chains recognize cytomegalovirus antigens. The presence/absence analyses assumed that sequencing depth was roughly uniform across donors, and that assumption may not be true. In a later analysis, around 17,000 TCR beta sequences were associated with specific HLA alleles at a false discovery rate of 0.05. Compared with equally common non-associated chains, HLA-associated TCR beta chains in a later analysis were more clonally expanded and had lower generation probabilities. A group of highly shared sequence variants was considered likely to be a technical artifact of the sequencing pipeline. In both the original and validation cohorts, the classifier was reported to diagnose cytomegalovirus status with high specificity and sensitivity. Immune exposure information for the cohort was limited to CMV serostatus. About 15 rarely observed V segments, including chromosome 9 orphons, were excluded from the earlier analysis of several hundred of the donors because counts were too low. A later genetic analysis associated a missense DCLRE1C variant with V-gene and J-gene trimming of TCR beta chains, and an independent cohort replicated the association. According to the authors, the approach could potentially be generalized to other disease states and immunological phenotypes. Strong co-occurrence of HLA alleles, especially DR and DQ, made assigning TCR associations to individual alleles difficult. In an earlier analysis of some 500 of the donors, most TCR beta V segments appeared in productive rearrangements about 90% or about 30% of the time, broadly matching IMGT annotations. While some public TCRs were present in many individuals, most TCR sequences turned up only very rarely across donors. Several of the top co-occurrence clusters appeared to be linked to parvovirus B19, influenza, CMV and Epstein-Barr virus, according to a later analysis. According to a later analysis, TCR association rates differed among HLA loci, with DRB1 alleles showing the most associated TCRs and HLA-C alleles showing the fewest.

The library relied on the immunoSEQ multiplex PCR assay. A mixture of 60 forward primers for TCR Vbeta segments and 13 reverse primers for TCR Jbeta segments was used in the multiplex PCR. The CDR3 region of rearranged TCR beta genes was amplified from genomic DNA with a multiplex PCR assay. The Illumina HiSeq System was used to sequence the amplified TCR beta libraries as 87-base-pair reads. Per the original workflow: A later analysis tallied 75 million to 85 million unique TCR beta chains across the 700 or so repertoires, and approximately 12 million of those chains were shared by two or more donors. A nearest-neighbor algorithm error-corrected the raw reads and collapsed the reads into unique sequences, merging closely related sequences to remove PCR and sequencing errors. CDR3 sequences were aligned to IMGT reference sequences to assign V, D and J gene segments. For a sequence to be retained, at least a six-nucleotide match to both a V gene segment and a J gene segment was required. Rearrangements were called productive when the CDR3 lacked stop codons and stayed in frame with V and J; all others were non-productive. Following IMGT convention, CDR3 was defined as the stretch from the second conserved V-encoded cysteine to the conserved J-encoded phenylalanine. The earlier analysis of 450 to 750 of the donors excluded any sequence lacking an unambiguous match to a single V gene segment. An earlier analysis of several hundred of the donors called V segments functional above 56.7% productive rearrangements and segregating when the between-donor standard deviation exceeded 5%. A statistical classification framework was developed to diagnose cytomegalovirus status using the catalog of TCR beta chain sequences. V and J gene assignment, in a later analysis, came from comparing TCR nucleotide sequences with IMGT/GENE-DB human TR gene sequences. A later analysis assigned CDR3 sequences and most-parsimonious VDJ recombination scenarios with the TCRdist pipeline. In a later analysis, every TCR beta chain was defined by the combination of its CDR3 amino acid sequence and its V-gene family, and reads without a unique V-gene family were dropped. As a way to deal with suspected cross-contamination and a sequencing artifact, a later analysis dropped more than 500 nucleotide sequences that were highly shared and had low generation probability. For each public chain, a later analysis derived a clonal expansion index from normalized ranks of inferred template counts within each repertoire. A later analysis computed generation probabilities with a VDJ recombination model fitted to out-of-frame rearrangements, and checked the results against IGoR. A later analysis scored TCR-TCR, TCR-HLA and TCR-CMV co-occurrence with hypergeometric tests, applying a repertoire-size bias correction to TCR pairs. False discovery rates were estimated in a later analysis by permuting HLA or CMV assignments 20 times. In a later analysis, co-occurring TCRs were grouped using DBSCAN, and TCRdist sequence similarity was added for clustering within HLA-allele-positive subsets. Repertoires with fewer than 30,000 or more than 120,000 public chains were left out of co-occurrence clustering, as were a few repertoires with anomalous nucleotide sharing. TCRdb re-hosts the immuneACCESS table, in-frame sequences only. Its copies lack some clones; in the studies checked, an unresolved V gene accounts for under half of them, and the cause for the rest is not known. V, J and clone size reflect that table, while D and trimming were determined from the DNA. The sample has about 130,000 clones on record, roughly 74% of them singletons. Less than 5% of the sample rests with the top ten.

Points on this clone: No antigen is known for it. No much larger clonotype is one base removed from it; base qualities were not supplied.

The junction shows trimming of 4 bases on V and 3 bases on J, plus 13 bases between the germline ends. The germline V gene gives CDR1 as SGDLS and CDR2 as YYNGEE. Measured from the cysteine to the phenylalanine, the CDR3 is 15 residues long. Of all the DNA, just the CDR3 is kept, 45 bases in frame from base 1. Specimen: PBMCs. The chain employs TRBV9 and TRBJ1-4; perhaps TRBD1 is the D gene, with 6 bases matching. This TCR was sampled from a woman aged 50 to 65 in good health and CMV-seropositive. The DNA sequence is TGTGCCAGCAGCCCACGGACAGTCTCTAATGAAAAACTGTTTTTT. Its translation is CASSPRTVSNEKLFF.